A single sample gave rise to the 20 T cell receptor beta chains below, sequenced in a study of T cell responses to AZD1222 COVID-19 vaccine. Using immunoSEQ multiplex PCR, the repertoire was profiled, and TCRdb retains in-frame clones only, with some absent. The repertoire has 50,000 to 55,000 clones, 84% of them found once; the top ten carry 27%. The source material was peripheral blood, sampled on day 0 of AZD1222 vaccination. Source of these receptors: an adult in good health.

The chain joins TRBV19 to TRBJ2-1; the D is unclear. The CDR3 runs to 11 residues. CDR1 and CDR2 (germline): LNHDA, SQIVND (reference sequence). With 6 bases removed from V and 4 bases from J, the gap between germline ends came to 4 bases. CDR3 protein: CASSLYNEQFF. The CDR3 region has the DNA TGTGCCAGTAGCTTATACAATGAGCAGTTCTTC. The variable domain in full, with the rest retrieved from reference TRBV19 and TRBJ2-1, is DGGITQSPKYLFRKEGQNVTLSCEQNLNHDAMYWYRQDPGQGLRLIYYSQIVNDFQKGDIAEGYSVSREKKESFPLTVTSAQKNPTAFYLCASSLYNEQFFGPGTRLTVL.

The chain combines TRBV7-2 with TRBJ1-5; D unresolved. The CDR3 contains 15 residues. The germline CDR1 and CDR2 sequences are SGHTA and FQGNSA. V was shortened by 1 base and J by 3 bases, with 10 bases between the two germline ends. CDR3 amino acids: CASSLDPGNNQPQHF. DNA of the CDR3: TGTGCCAGCAGCTTAGATCCGGGGAACAATCAGCCCCAGCATTTT.

The V and J genes are TRBV4-1 and TRBJ1-4; D gene uncertain. V shed 1 base and J shed 10 bases, with 13 bases lying between them. The germline CDR1 and CDR2 sequences are MGHRA and YSYEKL. This CDR3 is built from 14 residues. CDR3 DNA: TGCGCCAGCAGCCAAGTGCGGGGTCTTGGAAAACTGTTTTTT. It encodes CASSQVRGLGKLFF.

The chain uses TRBV2 and TRBJ2-1; TRBD2 matches at 8 bases. Germline loops: CDR1 SNHLY, CDR2 FYNNEI. The CDR3 has 15 residues. J lost 8 bases, V lost 3 bases, and 9 bases had no gene match. CDR3 sequence: CASSDRAGEEDEQFF. For the CDR3, the DNA is TGTGCCAGCAGTGACCGAGCGGGAGAAGAAGATGAGCAGTTCTTC.

The chain is built from TRBV7-8 and TRBJ1-5; tentative D call: TRBD1 (6 bases). V was shortened by 5 bases and J by 2 bases, with 16 bases between the two germline ends. The CDR3 is 16 residues long. CDR1 and CDR2 (germline): SGHVS, FQNEAQ. DNA for the CDR3: TGTGCCAGCAGCGAAACAAGACAGGTTGGCAATCAGCCCCAGCATTTT. Its translation is CASSETRQVGNQPQHF.

V and J are TRBV21-1 and TRBJ1-5; the D call TRBD1 from the table was never checked on the DNA. TRBV21-1 is flagged as a pseudogene. The CDR3 has 19 residues. The CDR3 DNA reads TGTGCCAGCAGCAAAAGACCCCACCCTGACAGGGGATTGGGTCAGCCCCAGCATTTT. This codes for CASSKRPHPDRGLGQPQHF.

This chain links TRBV19 with TRBJ2-2; no definite D call. Germline loops: CDR1 LNHDA, CDR2 SQIVND (reference sequence). The germline V and J ends were trimmed by 7 bases and 5 bases, with 17 bases remaining between them. CDR3 size: 15 residues. CDR3: CASNTGPEVTGELFF. The CDR3 nucleotides read TGTGCCAGTAACACCGGACCCGAGGTGACCGGGGAGCTGTTTTTT.

The chain recombines TRBV30 with TRBJ1-5; D call uncertain. V lost 0 bases and J lost 0, with 3 bases in between. Germline V gene lookup returns CDR1 GTSNPN and CDR2 SVGIG (reference sequence). The CDR3 loop spans 13 amino acids. CDR3 sequence reads: CAWSVRSNQPQHF. As DNA, the CDR3 is TGTGCCTGGAGTGTACGTAGCAATCAGCCCCAGCATTTT.

The rearrangement uses TRBV19 and TRBJ1-4, with 12 bases fitting TRBD1. This CDR3 contains 16 residues. The trim removed 4 bases at V and 2 bases at J, leaving 2 bases unmatched. CDR1 and CDR2 from the germline V gene are LNHDA and SQIVND (reference sequence). The DNA for the CDR3 is TGTGCCAGTAGTACCGGGACAGGGGGCACTAATGAAAAACTGTTTTTT. Translated, it gives CASSTGTGGTNEKLFF.

The J gene is TRBJ1-1, the V gene TRBV3-1 (or the pseudogene TRBV3-2); D gene unclear. The CDR3 extends over 17 amino acids. V lost 4 bases, J lost 1 base, and 19 bases lay in between. Germline CDR1 and CDR2: LGHDT and YNNKEL (reference sequence). The CDR3 loop reads CASSLSKGDLANTEAFF. The DNA for the CDR3 is TGTGCCAGCAGCCTCTCGAAGGGCGACTTAGCGAACACTGAAGCTTTCTTT.

This clone was observed a handful of times. The chain is built from TRBV19 and TRBJ1-1, with D maybe TRBD1 (6 bases). The CDR3 runs 15 residues. The V gene's germline CDR1 is LNHDA and CDR2 SQIVND (reference sequence). V lost 6 bases, J lost 1 base, and 15 bases lay in between. DNA of the CDR3: TGTGCCAGTAGACAGGGTGTTTTAGGGAACACTGAAGCTTTCTTT. Translating gives CASRQGVLGNTEAFF.

The CDR3, as DNA: TGTGCCAGCAGCTACGCGGGGCCGGATAATTCACCCCTCCACTTT. Translating gives CASSYAGPDNSPLHF. This chain links TRBV7-8 with TRBJ1-6; D may be TRBD1 (5 bases). The CDR3 spans 15 residues. Trimming shortened V by 4 bases and J by 5 bases, and 12 bases separated the two germline ends. Germline V gene lookup returns CDR1 SGHVS and CDR2 FQNEAQ.

This chain uses TRBV14 with TRBJ1-5, with D possibly being TRBD1 (6 bases). Germline values: CDR1 SGHDN, CDR2 FVKESK. Trimming cost V 1 base and J 2 bases, with 15 bases left between them. The CDR3 spans 17 residues. CDR3 region: CASSQGWGQGRNQPQHF. The CDR3 nucleotides read TGTGCCAGCAGCCAAGGGTGGGGGCAGGGCCGCAATCAGCCCCAGCATTTT.

V usage is TRBV5-1 and J usage is TRBJ2-7; D ambiguous. Germline values: CDR1 SGHRS, CDR2 YFSETQ. The CDR3 length is 11 residues. Trimming stripped 0 bases from V and 5 bases from J, with 3 bases between. CDR3 coding DNA: TGCGCCAGCAGCTTGGGGGACGAGCAGTACTTC. Its protein is CASSLGDEQYF.

The chain links TRBV28 to TRBJ1-3; no firm D call. This CDR3 region has 14 residues. The V end was cut by 4 bases, the J end by 0 bases, with 7 bases between. From germline, CDR1 is MDHEN and CDR2 SYDVKM. CDR3 sequence reads: CASSYMSSGNTIYF. DNA of the CDR3: TGTGCCAGCAGTTACATGAGCTCTGGAAACACCATATATTTT.

CDR3 DNA: TGCAGCGTTTCGACTAGCGGGAGAGTTGACAATGAGCAGTTCTTC. Its translation is CSVSTSGRVDNEQFF. The rearrangement uses TRBV29-1 and TRBJ2-1, with 12 bases identical to TRBD2. Germline-derived CDR1 and CDR2 are SQVTM and ANQGSEA. With 5 bases clipped from V and 5 bases from J, the junction kept 7 bases outside the gene matches. The CDR3 is 15 residues long.

The rearrangement links TRBV5-6 to TRBJ1-3, with D maybe TRBD1 (6 bases). The CDR3 loop spans 17 amino acids. CDR1 and CDR2 (germline): SGHDT, YYEEEE. The V end lost 1 base, the J end lost 0 bases, and 14 bases lay between the germline ends. In DNA, the CDR3 is TGTGCCAGCAGCTTGCCCCCGGACAGCAGCTCTGGAAACACCATATATTTT. Amino acids: CASSLPPDSSSGNTIYF.

The J gene is TRBJ2-7, the V gene TRBV28, with D tentatively TRBD1 or TRBD2 (5 bases each). This CDR3 has 12 amino acids. CDR1 and CDR2 from the germline V gene are MDHEN and SYDVKM. Trimming pared 3 bases from V and 6 bases from J, leaving 9 bases between. CDR3 residues: CASSLGVFEQYF. As DNA, the CDR3 is TGTGCCAGCAGTTTGGGGGTCTTCGAGCAGTACTTC.

This clone has just a few counts. V is TRBV29-1 and J is TRBJ2-7; 13 bases are shared with TRBD2. After removal of 7 bases from V and 4 bases from J, the junction contained 7 bases not matched to a gene. The CDR3 length is 14 residues. Germline V gene data show CDR1 as SQVTM and CDR2 as ANQGSEA. The CDR3 DNA reads TGCAGCGCCCTAGGACTAGCGGGAGCGTACGAGCAGTACTTC. This sequence encodes CSALGLAGAYEQYF.

The DNA of the CDR3 is TGTGCCAGCAGCAAAGCTTTCCAGGGAGGTCAGCCCCAGCATTTT. Its translation is CASSKAFQGGQPQHF. This chain connects TRBV21-1 to TRBJ1-5. TRBV21-1 is a recognized pseudogene. The CDR3 has 15 amino acids.